Each of the 2 T cell receptor beta chains below was sequenced from the same sample in a study of shared clonotypes between healthy human individuals. Clones were read by immunoSEQ multiplex PCR, and TCRdb kept only the in-frame ones, dropping some. The sample consists of under 350,000 clones, around 87% of them appearing once. The sequenced sample consisted of memory CD8+ T cells sorted from blood. Subset defined: CD45RO+ cells pooled with CCR7-negative TemRA cells. These receptors all come from a young man in good health.

The chain carries TRBV2 and TRBJ1-1; TRBD1 is a possible D gene (5 bases). The CDR3 contains 13 residues. Deletions cut 3 bases from V and 6 bases from J, with 11 bases between. Germline assignment: CDR1 SNHLY and CDR2 FYNNEI. CDR3 DNA: TGTGCCAGCAGTGATTCGGGGGTTTCTGAAGCTTTCTTT. This encodes CASSDSGVSEAFF.

In this sample, this clone turned up once. In DNA form, the CDR3 reads TGTGCCAGCAGCGCCGGGACCATTCTCTACGAGCAGTACTTC. It specifies CASSAGTILYEQYF. The chain links TRBV13 to TRBJ2-7, with D perhaps assigned TRBD1 or TRBD2 (5 bases each). The V and J ends lost 5 bases and 3 bases respectively, with 14 bases between them. Germline CDR1 and CDR2: PRHDT and FYEKMQ (reference sequence). CDR3 length equals 14 residues.